The rows below give T cell receptor beta chains drawn from one sample of a study of PD-1 blockade in mismatch repair-deficient tumors. The table came from immunoSEQ multiplex PCR; TCRdb's copy has only in-frame clones and leaves some out. The repertoire holds approximately 23,000 clones, with less than 85% as singletons. Sequenced material: PBMCs, taken before pembrolizumab treatment. The origin of the receptors is an adult with mismatch repair-deficient cancer. The CDR3 runs from the conserved cysteine through the conserved F or W. D genes are given only for firm matches. A row's size may be missing; if present it is once, few, many or a size class.

V gene	D gene	J gene	clone size	CDR3 protein	CDR3 DNA
TRBV5-1	-	TRBJ2-7	few	CASSLGGSSYEQYF	TGCGCCAGCAGCTTGGGAGGTAGCTCCTACGAGCAGTACTTC
TRBV27	-	TRBJ2-5	-	CASSATSWETQYF	TGTGCCAGCAGTGCAACGAGTTGGGAGACCCAGTACTTC
TRBV6-5	TRBD2	TRBJ2-2	-	CASSYAASGNTGELFF	TGTGCCAGCAGTTACGCTGCTAGCGGGAACACCGGGGAGCTGTTTTTT
TRBV6-5	TRBD1	TRBJ2-5	-	CASSRDRQETQYF	TGTGCCAGCAGTAGGGACAGACAAGAGACCCAGTACTTC
TRBV6-5	TRBD1	TRBJ2-7	-	CASSPWTGNSYEQYF	TGTGCCAGCAGTCCCTGGACAGGGAACTCCTACGAGCAGTACTTC
TRBV5-4	TRBD2	TRBJ2-3	-	CASSIPIAGGPLDTQYF	TGTGCCAGCAGCATACCTATAGCGGGAGGGCCATTAGATACGCAGTATTTT
TRBV27	-	TRBJ2-7	few	CASSSPPGYEQYF	TGTGCCAGCAGTTCCCCCCCAGGGTACGAGCAGTACTTC
TRBV28	TRBD1	TRBJ2-7	-	CASSLITGTGGIYEQYF	TGTGCCAGCAGTTTAATTACGGGGACAGGGGGGATCTACGAGCAGTACTTC
TRBV30	TRBD2	TRBJ2-2	-	CAWSVGGSRSGELFF	TGTGCCTGGAGTGTCGGCGGGAGTAGATCCGGGGAGCTGTTTTTT
TRBV27	-	TRBJ2-7	-	CASRHTTGGEQYF	TGTGCCAGCAGACATACGACAGGAGGCGAGCAGTACTTC
TRBV28	-	TRBJ1-5	-	CASSLGGFGNQPQHF	TGTGCCAGCAGTTTAGGGGGGTTCGGCAATCAGCCCCAGCATTTT
TRBV4-2	TRBD1	TRBJ1-2	-	CASSQEGQGVDGYTF	TGTGCCAGCAGCCAAGAAGGTCAGGGGGTGGATGGCTACACCTTC
TRBV18	TRBD2	TRBJ2-2	-	CASSPRTSGTTGELFF	TGTGCCAGCTCACCCCGGACTAGCGGGACTACGGGGGAGCTGTTTTTT
TRBV4-2	TRBD2	TRBJ2-1	-	CASSQDVRGGRLGNEQFF	TGTGCCAGCAGCCAAGACGTTAGGGGCGGGAGGCTAGGAAATGAGCAGTTCTTC
TRBV18	TRBD2	TRBJ2-1	-	CASSPRGEGYNEQFF	TGTGCCAGCTCACCACGGGGGGAGGGCTACAATGAGCAGTTCTTC
TRBV30	-	TRBJ2-7	few	CACSTGAGDEQYF	TGTGCCTGTAGCACGGGAGCTGGGGACGAGCAGTACTTC
TRBV27	TRBD2	TRBJ2-7	few	CASSFRREWYF	TGTGCCAGCAGTTTTCGGCGGGAGTGGTACTTC
TRBV4-1	TRBD2	TRBJ2-2	-	CASSQPTSGRWALFF	TGCGCCAGCAGCCAACCGACTAGCGGGAGATGGGCGCTGTTTTTT
TRBV5-6	-	TRBJ2-7	once	CASSGSAAYEQYF	TGTGCCAGCAGCGGTAGCGCCGCCTACGAGCAGTACTTC
TRBV6-5	TRBD2	TRBJ2-1	-	CASSMTSFNEQFF	TGTGCCAGCAGTATGACTAGCTTCAATGAGCAGTTCTTC
TRBV6-5	-	TRBJ1-5	-	CASSYSRLQPQHF	TGTGCCAGCAGTTACTCTCGACTCCAGCCCCAGCATTTT
TRBV4-1	TRBD1	TRBJ1-2	few	CASSQGTGGRSYTF	TGCGCCAGCAGCCAAGGGACAGGGGGTCGAAGCTACACCTTC
TRBV28	-	TRBJ2-7	few	CASSFPGVGREQYF	TGTGCCAGCAGTTTCCCGGGGGTGGGGCGCGAGCAGTACTTC
TRBV27	-	TRBJ2-3	-	CASSLSGAGGSSSTDTQYF	TGTGCCAGCAGTTTATCTGGCGCTGGAGGATCCTCTAGCACAGATACGCAGTATTTT
TRBV15	-	TRBJ2-7	-	CATRPGLSYEQYF	TGTGCCACCAGACCGGGACTCTCCTACGAGCAGTACTTC
TRBV15	-	TRBJ1-2	-	CATSRDQGRGNVGYTF	TGTGCCACCAGCAGAGATCAGGGCCGCGGGAATGTAGGCTACACCTTC